The 12 T cell receptor beta chains reported below all come from one sample, sequenced in a study of CD8 T cells in ankylosing spondylitis. TCRdb processed the 5' RACE reads anew with MiXCR; each CDR3 protein has one entry. The data hold about 240,000 distinct CDR3 sequences, with approximately 11% observed a single time. The sample comprised blood, either unsorted or a sorted T cell fraction (not recorded which). The receptors derive from a male donor with ankylosing spondylitis or in good health (not recorded which).

Ten or more counts support this clonotype. The rearrangement links TRBV28 to TRBJ2-1; D is undetermined. Trimming removed 6 bases at V and 9 bases at J, with 12 bases between. CDR3 size: 12 residues. Germline V gives CDR1 MDHEN, CDR2 SYDVKM. The CDR3 loop is CASRPSTGEQFF. The CDR3 bases are TGTGCCAGCAGGCCCTCCACGGGTGAGCAGTTCTTC.

The chain couples TRBV28 to TRBJ2-4; 8 bases are a match to TRBD1. V was pared by 2 bases and J by 5 bases, with 8 bases of the junction left unmatched. Germline V gene lookup returns CDR1 MDHEN and CDR2 SYDVKM. This CDR3 is built from 16 residues. CDR3 nucleotide sequence: TGTGCCAGCAGTTTAAGGACAGGGAGTAGACAAAACATTCAGTACTTC. Translated, it gives CASSLRTGSRQNIQYF.

This clonotype was picked up many times. CDR3 nucleotides: TGTGCCAGCAGTAATACAGGGGCGGCTAACTATGGCTACACCTTC. The encoded protein is CASSNTGAANYGYTF. The V and J genes are TRBV12-3 or TRBV12-4 and TRBJ1-2; 7 bases agree with TRBD1. CDR3 size: 15 residues. The V gene end was trimmed by 5 bases and the J gene end by 0 bases; junction bases not matched to a gene: 6.

V gene TRBV7-9 combines with J gene TRBJ2-1; a weak D match, TRBD2 (5 bases). V lost 8 bases and J lost 8, with 19 bases in between. CDR3 length: 14 residues. Germline CDR1 is SEHNR and CDR2 is FQNEAQ (reference sequence). In DNA, the CDR3 is TGTGCCAGCTCGGTGGTACTAGGAGCGGATGAGCAGTTCTTC. Translating gives CASSVVLGADEQFF. The variable domain in full, completed from reference TRBV7-9 and TRBJ2-1, reads DTGVSQNPRHKITKRGQNVTFRCDPISEHNRLYWYRQTLGQGPEFLTYFQNEAQLEKSRLLSDRFSAERPKGSFSTLEIQRTEQGDSAMYLCASSVVLGADEQFFGPGTRLTVL.

This clonotype was seen ten or more times. The chain combines TRBV27 with TRBJ2-7; D is ambiguous. The CDR3 totals 15 residues. Per germline, CDR1 MNHEY and CDR2 SMNVEV (reference sequence). V was trimmed by 4 bases and J by 6 bases, leaving 19 bases between them. This CDR3 reads CASSSAVWGSSEQYF. CDR3 in DNA: TGTGCCAGCAGTTCCGCGGTCTGGGGTTCTTCCGAGCAGTACTTC.

V gene TRBV7-1 combines with J gene TRBJ1-1; possible D gene TRBD1, 6 bases. TRBV7-1 is designated an ORF whose function remains uncertain. This CDR3 contains 13 residues. Trimming removed 2 bases at V and 7 bases at J, with 11 bases between. CDR3 in DNA: TGTGCCAGCAGCTCAACAGGGTTCGTTGAAGCTTTCTTT. It is translated as CASSSTGFVEAFF.

There are many counts of this clonotype. The V call is TRBV28, the J call TRBJ2-1; 10 bases fit TRBD1. After removal of 6 bases from V and 7 bases from J, the junction contained 9 bases not matched to a gene. Germline lookup yields CDR1 MDHEN and CDR2 SYDVKM. This CDR3 is 15 amino acids long. The CDR3: CASRVDRGFLNEQFF. The CDR3 nucleotides are TGTGCCAGCAGAGTGGACAGGGGGTTTTTAAATGAGCAGTTCTTC. Supplemented by reference TRBV28 and TRBJ2-1, the full variable domain reads DVKVTQSSRYLVKRTGEKVFLECVQDMDHENMFWYRQDPGLGLRLIYFSYDVKMKEKGDIPEGYSVSREKKERFSLILESASTNQTSMYLCASRVDRGFLNEQFFGPGTRLTVL.

This clonotype was seen ten or more times. V is TRBV5-1 and J is TRBJ2-2; no clear D. V gave up 5 bases and J gave up 3 bases, with 11 bases separating them. This CDR3 region has 14 residues. The germline CDR1 and CDR2 sequences are SGHRS and YFSETQ. The CDR3 protein is CASRQERHTGELFF. CDR3 nucleotide sequence: TGCGCCAGCAGGCAGGAGAGGCACACCGGGGAGCTGTTTTTT.

Comment on this clonotype: A read error may produce the germline difference seen at one junction end. The rearrangement uses TRBV28 and TRBJ2-5, with 10 bases identical to TRBD2. The CDR3 has 17 amino acids. Looked up from germline, CDR1 is MDHEN and CDR2 is SYDVKM. CDR3 protein: CAGSPGLALKIKETQYF. In nucleotides, the CDR3 is TGTGCCGGCAGTCCGGGACTAGCGCTCAAAATAAAAGAGACCCAGTACTTC.

The sample holds a few counts of this clonotype. This chain links TRBV6-1 with TRBJ2-7; 7 nucleotides agree with TRBD1. Trimming at V came to 4 bases and at J to 3 bases, leaving 9 bases not matched to a gene. Germline values: CDR1 MNHNS, CDR2 SASEGT. There are 15 residues in the CDR3. This CDR3 reads CASSGQGLSVYEQYF. The CDR3 DNA follows: TGTGCCAGCAGTGGACAGGGTCTATCTGTCTACGAGCAGTACTTC.

This clonotype was seen many times. This rearrangement joins TRBV3-1 to TRBJ2-1, with D unclear. With 1 base removed from V and 8 bases from J, the gap between germline ends came to 12 bases. From germline, CDR1 is LGHDT and CDR2 YNNKEL (reference sequence). The CDR3 is 14 amino acids. The CDR3 loop is CASSQVKGRDEQFF. CDR3 sequence (DNA): TGTGCCAGCAGCCAAGTGAAAGGACGCGATGAGCAGTTCTTC.

J is TRBJ1-1 and V is TRBV14; D not certain. Trimming removed 1 base at V and 4 bases at J, with 19 bases between. This CDR3 has 17 residues. Germline V gives CDR1 SGHDN, CDR2 FVKESK. The DNA for the CDR3 is TGTGCCAGCAGCCAAGGACCCGGCGGGTTCCCGGGCACTGAAGCTTTCTTT. Its translation is CASSQGPGGFPGTEAFF. Variable domain in full (rest from reference TRBV14 and TRBJ1-1): EAGVTQFPSHSVIEKGQTVTLRCDPISGHDNLYWYRRVMGKEIKFLLHFVKESKQDESGMPNNRFLAERTGGTYSTLKVQPAELEDSGVYFCASSQGPGGFPGTEAFFGQGTRLTVV.